Below are 15 T cell receptor beta chains sequenced from a single sample in a study of shared clonotypes between healthy human individuals. TCRdb's table, derived via immunoSEQ multiplex PCR, lists solely in-frame clones and lacks some. The sample includes hundreds of thousands of clones, less than 98% of them seen just once. Sequenced input: naive CD4+ T cells sorted from blood. Regarding subset: CD45RA+ positively selected. These receptor sequences come from a woman aged 25 to 39 in good health.

The rearrangement links TRBV7-2 to TRBJ1-1, with D possibly TRBD1 on 6 matching bases. Per the germline V gene, CDR1 is SGHTA and CDR2 is FQGNSA. V lost 3 bases to trimming and J lost 8 bases, with 10 bases between them. There are 12 residues in the CDR3. In nucleotides, the CDR3 is TGTGCCAGCAGCTTTAGGGGGATAGAAGCTTTCTTT. Translating gives CASSFRGIEAFF.

Regarding this clone: The sample has other DNA sequences that encode this CDR3 too. The chain uses TRBV28 and TRBJ1-1; D unclear. The V gene lost 3 bases and the J gene lost 5 bases, with 7 bases spanning the gap. Germline V gives CDR1 MDHEN, CDR2 SYDVKM. The length of the CDR3 is 12 residues. The DNA of the CDR3 is TGTGCCAGCAGTTTGGGCTGGACTGAAGCTTTCTTT. Its translation is CASSLGWTEAFF.

V and J are TRBV6-5 and TRBJ2-7; 7 bases agree with TRBD1. The CDR3 totals 14 residues. Per the germline V gene, CDR1 is MNHEY and CDR2 is SVGAGI. The V segment lost 5 bases and the J segment 1 base; nucleotides outside the gene matches: 5. The CDR3: CASSSSGGSYEQYF. CDR3 DNA sequence: TGTGCCAGCAGTAGTTCAGGGGGTTCCTACGAGCAGTACTTC.

The chain couples TRBV6-6 to TRBJ1-1, with D possibly being TRBD1 (6 bases). V lost 5 bases and J 3 bases, leaving 16 bases between the germline ends. CDR3 length: 15 amino acids. Germline V gives CDR1 MNHNY, CDR2 SVGAGI (reference sequence). The DNA of the CDR3 is TGTGCCAGCAGTGTACGTCGGGAGGGGGACACTGAAGCTTTCTTT. Amino acids: CASSVRREGDTEAFF.

J is TRBJ2-1 and V is TRBV5-6, with 12 bases lining up with TRBD2. The CDR3 contains 19 residues. V dropped 0 bases and J dropped 1; count of bases not matched to a gene: 8. CDR1 and CDR2 from the germline V gene are SGHDT and YYEEEE. The CDR3: CASSLAATSGSGSYNEQFF. CDR3 coding DNA: TGTGCCAGCAGCTTGGCCGCGACTAGCGGGAGTGGATCCTACAATGAGCAGTTCTTC. The full variable domain, with the rest looked up from reference TRBV5-6 and TRBJ2-1, is DAGVTQSPTHLIKTRGQQVTLRCSPKSGHDTVSWYQQALGQGPQFIFQYYEEEERQRGNFPDRFSGHQFPNYSSELNVNALLLGDSALYLCASSLAATSGSGSYNEQFFGPGTRLTVL.

Concerning this clone itself: This sample includes further DNA sequences coding for the same CDR3. The chain uses TRBV28 and TRBJ2-7, with a possible D match to TRBD2 (6 bases). Germline lookup yields CDR1 MDHEN and CDR2 SYDVKM. With 3 bases removed from V and 0 bases from J, the gap between germline ends came to 9 bases. The CDR3 is 14 amino acids. The CDR3 bases are TGTGCCAGCAGTTTTGGGGGGTCCTCCTACGAGCAGTACTTC. It is translated as CASSFGGSSYEQYF.

With regard to this clone: Other nucleotide sequences from this sample produce the same CDR3. The CDR3 DNA sequence: TGTGCCAGCAGTGTCGGGGGTGGTCAGCCCCAGCATTTT. This sequence encodes CASSVGGGQPQHF. The chain is built from TRBV2 and TRBJ1-5; D might be TRBD1 (5 bases). The CDR3 has 13 residues. Germline lookup yields CDR1 SNHLY and CDR2 FYNNEI. The V end lost 4 bases, the J end lost 6 bases, and 10 bases lay between the germline ends.

The V call is TRBV6-5, the J call TRBJ1-4; possible D gene TRBD1, 5 bases. Germline V CDR1 and CDR2: MNHEY, SVGAGI. Trimming removed 0 bases from V and 3 bases from J, with 11 bases in between. The CDR3 totals 16 residues. The CDR3 DNA is TGTGCCAGCAGTTACTCTCCAGGAGGGGCTAATGAAAAACTGTTTTTT. Protein product: CASSYSPGGANEKLFF.

J is TRBJ1-1 and V is TRBV5-1; TRBD1 might be the D (5 bases). The length of the CDR3 is 15 residues. CDR1 and CDR2 (germline): SGHRS, YFSETQ. The ends were cut back, 0 bases at V and 6 bases at J, with 15 bases in the middle. CDR3 sequence reads: CASSLAFYSGAEAFF. The CDR3 DNA reads as TGCGCCAGCAGCTTGGCCTTTTACTCGGGGGCTGAAGCTTTCTTT.

The rearrangement uses TRBV14 and TRBJ1-1; TRBD1 matches at 7 bases. Trimming cost V 2 bases and J 3 bases; bases outside gene matches: 6. The CDR3 has 15 amino acids. Germline-derived CDR1 and CDR2 are SGHDN and FVKESK. CDR3 residues: CASSQRTGRDTEAFF. CDR3 sequence (DNA): TGTGCCAGCAGCCAACGGACAGGACGGGACACTGAAGCTTTCTTT.

The genes are TRBV5-1 and TRBJ2-3, with D uncertain. With 7 bases removed from V and 0 bases from J, the gap between germline ends came to 12 bases. Germline CDR1 is SGHRS and CDR2 is YFSETQ. The CDR3 spans 14 residues. CDR3 nucleotides: TGCGCCAGCGACGGCGGCCAGAGCACAGATACGCAGTATTTT. Protein product: CASDGGQSTDTQYF.

This rearrangement joins TRBV23-1 to TRBJ2-1; possibly TRBD1 or TRBD2 for D (6 bases each). TRBV23-1 is an ORF for which the function is uncertain. The CDR3 sequence is 12 residues long. Trimming removed 10 bases at V and 8 bases at J, with 15 bases between. CDR3 sequence: CATRPGADEQFF. The DNA of the CDR3 is TGCGCCACCCGCCCGGGGGCAGATGAGCAGTTCTTC.

The CDR3 region is CASSPRDFVPYEQYF. In nucleotides, the CDR3 is TGTGCCAGCAGCCCCCGGGATTTTGTCCCCTACGAGCAGTACTTC. The chain combines TRBV14 with TRBJ2-7; a weak D match, TRBD2 (5 bases). Germline lookup yields CDR1 SGHDN and CDR2 FVKESK. With 4 bases removed from V and 2 bases from J, the gap between germline ends came to 15 bases. The CDR3 runs 15 residues.

Comments on this clone: This same CDR3 is encoded by further DNA sequences in the sample. The V and J genes are TRBV7-9 and TRBJ1-1; D ambiguous. CDR3 length: 13 amino acids. V lost 2 bases and J 1 base, leaving 5 bases between the germline ends. In germline, CDR1 is SEHNR, CDR2 FQNEAQ (reference sequence). In nucleotides, the CDR3 is TGTGCCAGCAGCTTAACGGGGAACACTGAAGCTTTCTTT. Its protein product is CASSLTGNTEAFF.

The CDR3 DNA is TGCGCCAGCAGCAAGATGGAAGGTCTGGCCTATGGCTACACCTTC. Its protein is CASSKMEGLAYGYTF. V usage is TRBV4-1 and J usage is TRBJ1-2; D remains ambiguous. CDR3 length equals 15 residues. Germline CDR1 and CDR2: MGHRA and YSYEKL. Trimming left V 5 bases short and J 4 bases short, with 17 bases between.